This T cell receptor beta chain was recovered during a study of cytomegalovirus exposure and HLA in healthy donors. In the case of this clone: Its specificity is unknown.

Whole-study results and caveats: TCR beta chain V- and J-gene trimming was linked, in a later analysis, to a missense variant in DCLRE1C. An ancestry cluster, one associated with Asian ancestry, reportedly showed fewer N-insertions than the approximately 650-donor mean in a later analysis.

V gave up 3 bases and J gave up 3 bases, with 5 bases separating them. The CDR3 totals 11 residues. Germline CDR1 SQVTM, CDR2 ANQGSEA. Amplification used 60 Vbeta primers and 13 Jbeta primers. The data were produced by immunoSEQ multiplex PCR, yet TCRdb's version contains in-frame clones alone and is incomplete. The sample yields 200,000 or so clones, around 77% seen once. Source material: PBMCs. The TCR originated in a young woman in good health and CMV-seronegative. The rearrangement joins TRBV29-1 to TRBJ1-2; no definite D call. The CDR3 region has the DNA TGCAGCGTTGAGAGAGACTATGGCTACACCTTC. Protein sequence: CSVERDYGYTF.